Below are 22 T cell receptor beta chains sequenced from a single sample in a study of T-cell reconstitution after alpha-beta-depleted transplantation in children. Library preparation (for TCRbeta) was performed with unique molecular identifiers. From the PCR reads, TCRdb called clonotypes with MiXCR, one entry per CDR3 protein. The sample consists of 450,000 to 550,000 distinct CDR3 sequences, about an eighth of them appearing once. The sample in question was PBMCs, mostly from graft donor cells, obtained 180 days after TCRalphabeta/CD19-depleted stem cell transplant. All receptors come from a female patient aged 2-9 years who had a stem cell transplant for aplastic anemia, so the T cells may come from the graft donor.

This clonotype was observed a few times. The V and J genes are TRBV20-1 and TRBJ2-1; D gene unclear. Germline V gene sequence: CDR1 DFQATT, CDR2 SNEGSKA (reference sequence). V lost 3 bases to trimming and J lost 0 bases, with 9 bases between them. The CDR3 has 14 amino acids. Here the CDR3 reads CSASRDSSYNEQFF. The CDR3 DNA is TGCAGTGCTAGTAGGGATAGCTCCTACAATGAGCAGTTCTTC.

The CDR3 sequence: CASSLGTSGGPNTGELFF. The DNA for the CDR3 is TGTGCCAGCAGCTTAGGGACTAGCGGAGGACCTAACACCGGGGAGCTGTTTTTT. The chain joins TRBV11-2 to TRBJ2-2; 10 nucleotides match TRBD2. The CDR3 covers 18 residues. Trimming cost V 1 base and J 2 bases; bases outside gene matches: 7. CDR1 is SGHAT, CDR2 FQNNGV, per germline.

The chain is built from TRBV7-8 and TRBJ2-3; D ambiguous. CDR3 size: 14 residues. Germline-derived CDR1 and CDR2 are SGHVS and FQNEAQ. V lost 3 bases, J lost 2 bases, and 9 bases lay in between. In DNA form, the CDR3 reads TGTGCCAGCAGCTTTAAGAGGAACACAGATACGCAGTATTTT. It translates to CASSFKRNTDTQYF. Supplemented by reference TRBV7-8 and TRBJ2-3, the full variable domain reads GAGVSQSPRYKVAKRGQDVALRCDPISGHVSLFWYQQALGQGPEFLTYFQNEAQLDKSGLPSDRFFAERPEGSVSTLKIQRTQQEDSAVYLCASSFKRNTDTQYFGPGTRLTVL.

The V and J genes are TRBV15 and TRBJ2-3, with D tentatively TRBD1 (5 bases). With 9 bases removed from V and 4 bases from J, the gap between germline ends came to 11 bases. Per germline, CDR1 LNHNV and CDR2 YYDKDF (reference sequence). CDR3 length: 12 amino acids. The CDR3 loop reads CATGEGADTQYF. In DNA, the CDR3 is TGTGCCACAGGGGAAGGAGCAGATACGCAGTATTTT.

The chain employs TRBV6-2 or TRBV6-3 and TRBJ2-1, with 8 bases aligning to TRBD2. Germline CDR1 and CDR2: MNHEY and SVGEGT. The CDR3 runs to 16 residues. V shed 5 bases, J shed 8 bases, and the junction held 14 bases outside the gene matches. The CDR3, as DNA: TGTGCCAGCAGTCCGGCCAGCGGGAGACCAGGGGATGAGCAGTTCTTC. Translation: CASSPASGRPGDEQFF.

The chain combines TRBV19 with TRBJ2-7; D might be TRBD1 (5 bases). The CDR3 spans 17 residues. V lost 3 bases, J lost 1 base, and 19 bases lay in between. Germline V gene sequence: CDR1 LNHDA, CDR2 SQIVND (reference sequence). CDR3 amino acids: CASSIFPRMGPSYEQYF. CDR3 nucleotide sequence: TGTGCCAGTAGTATCTTCCCCCGCATGGGGCCTTCCTACGAGCAGTACTTC.

V gene TRBV7-9 combines with J gene TRBJ2-3, with 14 bases aligning to TRBD2. CDR3 length: 17 residues. Germline loops: CDR1 SEHNR, CDR2 FQNEAQ (reference sequence). The trim removed 4 bases at V and 4 bases at J, leaving 7 bases unmatched. The CDR3 is CASSSGTSGSFSDTQYF. CDR3 nucleotide sequence: TGTGCCAGCAGCTCTGGGACTAGCGGGAGTTTCTCAGATACGCAGTATTTT. The full variable domain, rest sourced from reference TRBV7-9 and TRBJ2-3, is DTGVSQNPRHKITKRGQNVTFRCDPISEHNRLYWYRQTLGQGPEFLTYFQNEAQLEKSRLLSDRFSAERPKGSFSTLEIQRTEQGDSAMYLCASSSGTSGSFSDTQYFGPGTRLTVL.

This clonotype was recorded a few times. The V call is TRBV6-5, the J call TRBJ1-3; unclear D gene. Between the trimmed V and J ends, which lost 2 bases and 0 bases, there was a span of 5 bases. The germline V gene has CDR1 MNHEY and CDR2 SVGAGI. The CDR3 sequence is 14 residues long. DNA of the CDR3: TGTGCCAGCAGTTACGCGGGCTCTGGAAACACCATATATTTT. Its translation is CASSYAGSGNTIYF.

The V gene is TRBV27, the J gene TRBJ2-1, with 12 bases that match TRBD2. This CDR3 has 17 residues. V shed 2 bases, J shed 5 bases, and the junction held 7 bases outside the gene matches. The V gene's germline CDR1 is MNHEY and CDR2 SMNVEV (reference sequence). The CDR3 sequence: CASSLAGLAGSDNEQFF. Here the CDR3 DNA reads TGTGCCAGCAGTTTAGCGGGACTAGCGGGCTCAGACAATGAGCAGTTCTTC.

This clonotype was counted a few times. The chain recombines TRBV7-6 with TRBJ2-5; 7 nucleotides line up with TRBD2. Trimming took 1 base from V and 7 from J; bases not matched to a gene: 12. The CDR3 consists of 16 residues. The germline V gene has CDR1 SGHVS and CDR2 FNYEAQ. The CDR3 protein is CASSLGSSGTIVTQYF. CDR3 DNA sequence: TGTGCCAGCAGCTTAGGGTCCAGCGGGACTATTGTGACCCAGTACTTC.

This chain links TRBV20-1 with TRBJ2-2; D may be TRBD2 (6 bases). Germline CDR1 is DFQATT and CDR2 is SNEGSKA (reference sequence). The CDR3 consists of 13 residues. The V gene lost 5 bases and the J gene lost 0 bases, with 7 bases spanning the gap. The CDR3, as DNA: TGCAGTGCTTCTAGCGCGAACACCGGGGAGCTGTTTTTT. Amino acids: CSASSANTGELFF.

This clonotype was found a few times. At one end the junction does not follow the germline gene, possibly because of a read error. The genes are TRBV7-2 and TRBJ2-7; tentatively, D is TRBD1 (6 bases). Germline CDR1 and CDR2: SGHTA and FQGNSA. The CDR3 has 14 amino acids. The CDR3 region is CATQPGARPVWECF. CDR3 coding DNA: TGTGCCACCCAACCAGGGGCTCGGCCTGTTTGGGAATGCTTC.

The chain links TRBV19 to TRBJ1-5, with D unclear. Trimming shortened V by 3 bases and J by 2 bases, and 14 bases separated the two germline ends. The CDR3 totals 16 residues. Germline V gives CDR1 LNHDA, CDR2 SQIVND (reference sequence). This CDR3 is CASSMSAGRGNQPQHF. CDR3 nucleotides: TGTGCCAGTAGTATGTCCGCGGGGAGAGGCAATCAGCCCCAGCATTTT.

This clonotype was seen only a few times. The chain employs TRBV20-1 and TRBJ1-1, with D possibly TRBD1 on 5 matching bases. The ends were cut back, 7 bases at V and 1 base at J, with 13 bases in the middle. Germline V gene data show CDR1 as DFQATT and CDR2 as SNEGSKA (reference sequence). The CDR3 covers 13 residues. The CDR3 DNA reads as TGCAGTGTGACAGAGGGAACGAACACTGAAGCTTTCTTT. It is translated as CSVTEGTNTEAFF.

The table lists this clonotype with many counts. The chain is built from TRBV28 and TRBJ2-3; 7 bases map to TRBD1. Germline CDR1 reads MDHEN; CDR2 reads SYDVKM. Trimming at V came to 4 bases and at J to 2 bases, leaving 3 bases not matched to a gene. The CDR3 length is 14 residues. The CDR3 DNA follows: TGTGCCAGCAGTTCAGGACAGGTCACAGATACGCAGTATTTT. This codes for CASSSGQVTDTQYF.

This clonotype has ten or more counts. This rearrangement joins TRBV4-2 to TRBJ2-7, with 7 bases matching TRBD2. The CDR3 is made up of 15 amino acids. CDR1 is LGHNA and CDR2 is YNFKEQ in the germline V gene. V lost 3 bases to trimming and J lost 5 bases; unmatched junction nucleotides: 10. CDR3 residues: CASSQGGGGSDEQYF. As DNA, the CDR3 is TGTGCCAGCAGCCAGGGGGGTGGCGGGAGTGACGAGCAGTACTTC.

The rearrangement uses TRBV11-2 and TRBJ2-5, with TRBD2 as a possible D gene (5 bases). The CDR3 is made up of 18 amino acids. Trimming pared 0 bases from V and 1 base from J, leaving 18 bases between. Germline V CDR1 and CDR2: SGHAT, FQNNGV. CDR3 region: CASSLEGRRWEFQETQYF. In DNA, the CDR3 is TGTGCCAGCAGCTTAGAGGGTCGAAGGTGGGAGTTCCAAGAGACCCAGTACTTC.

This clonotype was detected a few times. The chain recombines TRBV9 with TRBJ1-6; D perhaps matches TRBD1 (5 bases). V lost 1 base and J lost 7, with 12 bases in between. The CDR3 is 15 residues long. Looked up from germline, CDR1 is SGDLS and CDR2 is YYNGEE. CDR3 nucleotides: TGTGCCAGCAGCGTAATGCAGGGTGGGAATTCACCCCTCCACTTT. Its translation: CASSVMQGGNSPLHF.

This clonotype was recorded many times. J is TRBJ2-4 and V is TRBV29-1; D is ambiguous. Germline loops: CDR1 SQVTM, CDR2 ANQGSEA. Between the trimmed V and J ends, which lost 7 bases and 6 bases, there was a span of 13 bases. The CDR3 is 12 amino acids. DNA of the CDR3: TGCAGCGCACTCGGCAGGACAAACATTCAGTACTTC. Translation gives CSALGRTNIQYF.

The CDR3 region is CASSIRTRTGELFF. In DNA, the CDR3 is TGTGCCAGTAGTATAAGGACGCGCACCGGGGAGCTGTTTTTT. The rearrangement links TRBV19 to TRBJ2-2, with D unclear. Germline V gives CDR1 LNHDA, CDR2 SQIVND (reference sequence). The V end was cut by 2 bases, the J end by 4 bases, with 8 bases between. There are 14 residues in the CDR3.

This rearrangement joins TRBV12-3 or TRBV12-4 to TRBJ2-1; 11 bases line up with TRBD2. V was pared by 5 bases and J by 4 bases, with 7 bases of the junction left unmatched. This CDR3 has 16 residues. The CDR3: CASSKRTSGRYNEQFF. The DNA of the CDR3 is TGTGCCAGCAGTAAAAGGACTAGCGGGCGATACAATGAGCAGTTCTTC.

This clonotype was seen a few times. This sequence joins TRBV7-8 and TRBJ2-1; tentative D call: TRBD2 (5 bases). Germline CDR1 SGHVS, CDR2 FQNEAQ. The CDR3 covers 13 residues. The V end was cut by 3 bases, the J end by 11 bases, with 14 bases between. The CDR3 DNA follows: TGTGCCAGCAGCTTTGACGGGATATCTCAGCAGTTCTTC. Amino acids: CASSFDGISQQFF.